This T cell receptor (beta chain) appears in the sequencing data of a study of OX40 agonist ivuxolimab in advanced cancers. Regarding the research as a whole: Ivuxolimab was a fully human IgG2 agonistic monoclonal antibody targeting the costimulatory receptor OX40 (CD134). Three dose-escalation patients achieved partial responses, one with hepatocellular carcinoma and two with cutaneous melanoma. Prior anti-PD-1, anti-PD-L1 or anti-CTLA-4 therapy was permitted, and 30% to 50% of dose-escalation patients had received checkpoint inhibitors. The paper describes the monotherapy dose-escalation part (N of about 57 patients) of the phase I trial of ivuxolimab. The point of sequencing TCRbeta in the periphery was to test whether ivuxolimab changed TCR sequence diversity and drove clonal T-cell expansion. Intravenous ivuxolimab was administered to patients every 2 weeks at six dose levels: 0.01, 0.1, 0.3, 1.5, 3 and 10 mg/kg. Among the roughly 50 dose-escalation patients, 19 had hepatocellular carcinoma, roughly 15 melanoma, 9 renal cell carcinoma and 9 head and neck cancer. A male proportion of 82.7% and a mean age of 60 years, ranging from roughly 23 to 80, were recorded for the dose-escalation cohort. Here is what the overall study found, with its caveats: Low levels of normalized T-cell clonal expansion were also seen in some nonresponding patients. After ivuxolimab, expanded clones were on average more numerous among CD8+ T cells than among CD4+ T cells. In the 0.1-3.0 mg/kg groups, partial responders were among the patients with the lowest normalized peripheral clonal expansion, particularly in CD8+ T cells. At doses from 0.1 to 3.0 mg/kg, clonal expansion was seen in both CD4+ and CD8+ blood T cells between baseline and week 6. The antigen specificity of the clonally expanded peripheral T cells was not determined.

Genomic DNA was extracted from sorted cells for sequencing of the TCRbeta CDR3 region. The immunoSEQ Assay was used for sequencing of TCRbeta CDR3 regions. The table comes from immuneACCESS by way of TCRdb, which keeps in-frame sequences with V and J called. Part of the clones is missing from these tables; in studies checked, under half for an unresolved V gene and the rest for unknown reasons. This sample is represented by 60,000 to 65,000 clones; approximately 85% of them were singletons. The ten largest clones add up to 9.8% of the sample. As for this clone: Its cognate antigen has yet to be identified. Base qualities are not at hand, and no much larger clone is one base apart.

The trial excluded patients who had a history of autoimmune disease or were on systemic immunosuppression. Peripheral blood for TCR sequencing was collected from all dose cohorts at baseline, on cycle 4 day 1, and on cycle 7 day 1. Samples came from an open-label, multicenter, first-in-human phase I dose-escalation trial of ivuxolimab. Adults with locally advanced or metastatic melanoma, renal cell, hepatocellular, or head and neck squamous cell carcinoma were enrolled in the trial. Before TCR sequencing, CD4+ and CD8+ T cells were separately sorted from peripheral blood. V is pared back by 6 bases and J by 10 bases, with 15 bases lying between the germline termini. CDR1 and CDR2, looked up from the germline V gene, are SQVTM and ANQGSEA. The CDR3 spans 11 residues, from the cysteine through the phenylalanine. Just CDR3 DNA is preserved here, 33 bases in frame from base 1.

Here the chain combines TRBV29-1 and TRBJ1-2, and possibly TRBD1, on 5 matching bases. The clonotype originates from an adult with an advanced solid tumor such as melanoma, head and neck, liver or kidney cancer. The material sequenced was CD4+ or CD8+ T cells sorted from blood, taken in a trial of the OX40 agonist ivuxolimab. Here is the DNA: TGCAGCGTGTTCGAGCGGGGGTCCTACACCTTC. It encodes CSVFERGSYTF.